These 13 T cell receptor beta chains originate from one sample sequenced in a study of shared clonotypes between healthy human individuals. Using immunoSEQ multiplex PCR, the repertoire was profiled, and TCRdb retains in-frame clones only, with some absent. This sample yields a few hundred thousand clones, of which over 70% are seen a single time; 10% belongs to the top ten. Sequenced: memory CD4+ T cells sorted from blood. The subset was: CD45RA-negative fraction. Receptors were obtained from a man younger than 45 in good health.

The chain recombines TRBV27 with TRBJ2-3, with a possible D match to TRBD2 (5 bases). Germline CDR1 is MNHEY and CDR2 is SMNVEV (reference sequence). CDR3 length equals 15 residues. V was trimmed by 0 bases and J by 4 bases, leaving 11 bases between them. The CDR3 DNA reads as TGTGCCAGCAGTTTATCGGAGGTAGCCTCAGATACGCAGTATTTT. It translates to CASSLSEVASDTQYF.

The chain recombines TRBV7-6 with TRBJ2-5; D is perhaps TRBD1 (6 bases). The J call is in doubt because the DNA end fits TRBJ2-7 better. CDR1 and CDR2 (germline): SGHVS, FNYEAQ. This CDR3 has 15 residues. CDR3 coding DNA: TGTGCCAGCAGCTTCGCAACAGGGAGAACCTACGAGCAGTACTTC. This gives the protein CASSFATGRTYEQYF.

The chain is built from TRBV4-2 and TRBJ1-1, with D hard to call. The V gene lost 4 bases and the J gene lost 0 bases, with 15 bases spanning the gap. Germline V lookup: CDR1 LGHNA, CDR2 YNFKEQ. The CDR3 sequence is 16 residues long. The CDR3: CASSPWTAGLNTEAFF. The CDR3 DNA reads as TGTGCCAGCAGCCCCTGGACGGCGGGTCTGAACACTGAAGCTTTCTTT.

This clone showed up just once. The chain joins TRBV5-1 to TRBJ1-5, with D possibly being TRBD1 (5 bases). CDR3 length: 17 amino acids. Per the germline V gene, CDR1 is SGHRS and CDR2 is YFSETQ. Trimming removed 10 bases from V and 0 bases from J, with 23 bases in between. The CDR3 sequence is CAGPRGREIYSNQPQHF. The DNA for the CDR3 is TGCGCCGGACCGAGAGGCAGGGAAATTTATAGCAATCAGCCCCAGCATTTT.

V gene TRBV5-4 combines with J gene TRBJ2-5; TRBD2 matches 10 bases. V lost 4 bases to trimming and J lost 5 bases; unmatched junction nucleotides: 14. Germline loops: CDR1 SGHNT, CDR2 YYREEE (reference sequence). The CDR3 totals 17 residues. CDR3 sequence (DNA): TGTGCCAGCAGCCCTACCTCCGGGACTAGCGATGTGGAGACCCAGTACTTC. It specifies CASSPTSGTSDVETQYF. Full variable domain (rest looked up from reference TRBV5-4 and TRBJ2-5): ETGVTQSPTHLIKTRGQQVTLRCSSQSGHNTVSWYQQALGQGPQFIFQYYREEENGRGNFPPRFSGLQFPNYSSELNVNALELDDSALYLCASSPTSGTSDVETQYFGPGTRLLVL.

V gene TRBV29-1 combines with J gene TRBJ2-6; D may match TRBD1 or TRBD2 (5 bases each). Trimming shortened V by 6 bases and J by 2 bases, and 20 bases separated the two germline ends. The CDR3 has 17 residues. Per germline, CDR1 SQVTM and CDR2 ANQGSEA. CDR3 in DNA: TGCAGCGTAGCATTTGAGGGGAGATTAGCTGGGGCCAACGTCCTGACTTTC. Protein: CSVAFEGRLAGANVLTF.

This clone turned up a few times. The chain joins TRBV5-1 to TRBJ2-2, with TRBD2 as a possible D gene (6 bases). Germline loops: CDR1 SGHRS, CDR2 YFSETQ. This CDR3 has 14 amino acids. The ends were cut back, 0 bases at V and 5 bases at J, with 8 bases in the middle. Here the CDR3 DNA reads TGCGCCAGCAGCTTGGGGGACTTGACCGGGGAGCTGTTTTTT. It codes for CASSLGDLTGELFF.

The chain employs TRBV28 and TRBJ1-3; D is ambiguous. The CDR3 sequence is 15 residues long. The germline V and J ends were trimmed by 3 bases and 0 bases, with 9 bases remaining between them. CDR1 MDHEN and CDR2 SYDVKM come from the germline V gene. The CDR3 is CASSLSRPSGNTIYF. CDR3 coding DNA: TGTGCCAGCAGTTTGTCCAGACCCTCTGGAAACACCATATATTTT.

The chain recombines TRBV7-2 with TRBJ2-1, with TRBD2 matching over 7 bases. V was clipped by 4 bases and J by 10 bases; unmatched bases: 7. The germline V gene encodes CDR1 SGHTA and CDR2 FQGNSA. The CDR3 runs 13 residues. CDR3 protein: CASSSDTGGEQFF. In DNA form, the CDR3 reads TGTGCCAGCAGCTCCGACACGGGAGGCGAGCAGTTCTTC.

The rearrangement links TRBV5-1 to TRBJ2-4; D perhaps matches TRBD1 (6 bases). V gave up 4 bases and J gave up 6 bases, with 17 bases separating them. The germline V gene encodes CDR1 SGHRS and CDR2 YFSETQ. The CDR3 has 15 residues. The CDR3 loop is CASSPGQTAINIQYF. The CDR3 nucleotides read TGCGCCAGCAGCCCGGGACAAACCGCGATAAACATTCAGTACTTC. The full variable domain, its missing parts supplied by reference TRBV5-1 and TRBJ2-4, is KAGVTQTPRYLIKTRGQQVTLSCSPISGHRSVSWYQQTPGQGLQFLFEYFSETQRNKGNFPGRFSGRQFSNSRSEMNVSTLELGDSALYLCASSPGQTAINIQYFGAGTRLSVL.

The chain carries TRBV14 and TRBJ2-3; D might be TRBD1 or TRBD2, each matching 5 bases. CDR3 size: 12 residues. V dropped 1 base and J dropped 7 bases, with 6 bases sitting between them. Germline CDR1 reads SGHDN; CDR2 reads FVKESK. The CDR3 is CASSQGGYTQYF. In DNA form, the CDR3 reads TGTGCCAGCAGCCAAGGGGGGTATACGCAGTATTTT.

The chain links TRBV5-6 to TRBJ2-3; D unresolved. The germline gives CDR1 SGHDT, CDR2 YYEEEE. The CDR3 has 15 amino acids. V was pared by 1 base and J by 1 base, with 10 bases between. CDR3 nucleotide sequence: TGTGCCAGCAGCTTGTTGAACGGAGGCACAGATACGCAGTATTTT. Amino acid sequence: CASSLLNGGTDTQYF.

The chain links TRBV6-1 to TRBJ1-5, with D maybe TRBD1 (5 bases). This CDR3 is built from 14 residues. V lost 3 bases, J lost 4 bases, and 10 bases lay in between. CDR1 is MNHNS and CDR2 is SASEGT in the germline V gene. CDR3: CASSELTENQPQHF. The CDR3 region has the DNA TGTGCCAGCAGTGAGCTGACAGAGAATCAGCCCCAGCATTTT.